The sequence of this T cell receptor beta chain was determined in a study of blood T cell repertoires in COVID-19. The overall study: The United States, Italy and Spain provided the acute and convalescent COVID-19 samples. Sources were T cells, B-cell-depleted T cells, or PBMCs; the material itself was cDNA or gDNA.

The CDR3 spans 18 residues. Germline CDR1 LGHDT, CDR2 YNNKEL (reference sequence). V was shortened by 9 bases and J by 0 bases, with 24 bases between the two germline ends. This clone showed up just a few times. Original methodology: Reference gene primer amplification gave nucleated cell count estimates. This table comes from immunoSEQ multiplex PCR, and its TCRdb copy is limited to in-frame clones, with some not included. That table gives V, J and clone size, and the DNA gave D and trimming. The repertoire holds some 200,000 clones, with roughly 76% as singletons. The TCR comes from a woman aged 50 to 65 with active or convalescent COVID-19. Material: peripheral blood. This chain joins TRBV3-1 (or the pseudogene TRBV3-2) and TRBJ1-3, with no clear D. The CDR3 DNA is TGTGCCAGAACCTACACTTCTAGGGCGGAGGGCTCTGGAAACACCATATATTTT. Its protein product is CARTYTSRAEGSGNTIYF.